A single sample gave rise to the 9 T cell receptor beta chains below, sequenced in a study of siplizumab effects on memory and regulatory T cells. Method: immunoSEQ multiplex PCR; TCRdb's copy keeps in-frame clones and lacks some. The sample holds about 100,000 clones; about 90% are singletons and the top ten take roughly 2.5%. The specimen was CD4+ T cells sorted from blood. The receptor set was obtained from a human donor in good health. Some clones in this sample may be carry-over from other donors' samples.

V and J are TRBV2 and TRBJ2-2; 10 bases match TRBD1. This CDR3 region has 16 residues. Germline CDR1 SNHLY, CDR2 FYNNEI. V was clipped by 4 bases and J by 5 bases; unmatched bases: 7. DNA for the CDR3: TGTGCCAGCAGTGGGGGGACAGGGGATTTAACCGGGGAGCTGTTTTTT. This encodes CASSGGTGDLTGELFF.

In this sample, this clone turned up once. V usage is TRBV6-5 and J usage is TRBJ1-5; D gene uncertain. This CDR3 is built from 15 residues. CDR1 is MNHEY, CDR2 SVGAGI, per germline. V was cut by 6 bases and J by 5 bases, with 17 bases left in between. The CDR3 loop reads CASSPIWVTDQPQHF. The CDR3 DNA sequence: TGTGCCAGCAGCCCCATCTGGGTCACGGATCAGCCCCAGCATTTT.

The V and J genes are TRBV5-1 and TRBJ2-7, with no clear D. The CDR3 runs 11 residues. Germline assignment: CDR1 SGHRS and CDR2 YFSETQ. Trimming removed 0 bases from V and 7 bases from J, with 5 bases in between. CDR3 region: CASSLVGEQYF. CDR3 sequence (DNA): TGCGCCAGCAGCTTGGTAGGAGAGCAGTACTTC.

The rearrangement joins TRBV5-5 to TRBJ1-5; D is possibly TRBD1 (5 bases). Germline values: CDR1 SGHKS, CDR2 YYEKEE (reference sequence). The ends were cut back, 4 bases at V and 2 bases at J, with 10 bases in the middle. This CDR3 comprises 14 residues. As DNA, the CDR3 is TGTGCCAGCAGCGGGGACTCCGGCAATCAGCCCCAGCATTTT. Amino acid sequence: CASSGDSGNQPQHF.

The chain employs TRBV30 and TRBJ1-6, with TRBD1 identical over 7 bases. This CDR3 is built from 12 residues. CDR1 and CDR2 from the germline V gene are GTSNPN and SVGIG (reference sequence). The V and J ends lost 3 bases and 14 bases, in that order; junction bases with no gene match: 7. CDR3 coding DNA: TGTGCCTGGAGAGACAGGGAAGAGGCCCTCCACTTT. This gives the protein CAWRDREEALHF.

This rearrangement joins TRBV30 to TRBJ2-3, with D possibly being TRBD2 (5 bases). With 3 bases removed from V and 0 bases from J, the gap between germline ends came to 10 bases. This CDR3 region has 14 residues. Germline assignment: CDR1 GTSNPN and CDR2 SVGIG (reference sequence). Written as DNA, the CDR3 is TGTGCCTGGAGAATCAGCGGCAGCACAGATACGCAGTATTTT. Residues: CAWRISGSTDTQYF.

This CDR3 is CASSLEGLAGHNEQFF. CDR3 coding DNA: TGTGCCAGCAGCTTAGAGGGACTAGCGGGACACAATGAGCAGTTCTTC. This chain joins TRBV7-6 and TRBJ2-1, with TRBD2 matching 13 bases. Germline V gene sequence: CDR1 SGHVS, CDR2 FNYEAQ. Trimming removed 1 base from V and 5 bases from J; junction bases left unmatched: 2. The CDR3 is 16 amino acids.

CDR3 DNA: TGTGCCAGCAGTCCGACAGTTTTTGAAACTGAAGCTTTCTTT. Protein: CASSPTVFETEAFF. The chain is built from TRBV28 and TRBJ1-1, with a weak D call TRBD1 (5 bases). The V gene lost 5 bases and the J gene lost 5 bases, with 15 bases spanning the gap. The CDR3 loop spans 14 amino acids. Germline-derived CDR1 and CDR2 are MDHEN and SYDVKM.

This clone has a single count. This chain connects TRBV19 to TRBJ1-5, with D unclear. Between the trimmed V and J ends, which lost 3 bases and 5 bases, there was a span of 14 bases. Germline loops: CDR1 LNHDA, CDR2 SQIVND (reference sequence). This CDR3 is 15 amino acids long. The CDR3 coding sequence is TGTGCCAGTAGTATCGACGCGATAAATGATCAGCCCCAGCATTTT. As protein: CASSIDAINDQPQHF. The whole variable domain, filled in from reference TRBV19 and TRBJ1-5, reads DGGITQSPKYLFRKEGQNVTLSCEQNLNHDAMYWYRQDPGQGLRLIYYSQIVNDFQKGDIAEGYSVSREKKESFPLTVTSAQKNPTAFYLCASSIDAINDQPQHFGDGTRLSIL.